The 2 T cell receptor beta chains below all came from one sample that was sequenced in a study of cytomegalovirus exposure and HLA in healthy donors. PCR was performed using 60 Vbeta and 13 Jbeta primers. The assay was immunoSEQ multiplex PCR, and TCRdb's table has in-frame clones only and misses some. The sample has 100,000 or so clones, 75% seen once. Specimen: PBMCs. Source of these receptors: a male donor in good health and CMV-seropositive.

This clone turned up a few times. The chain links TRBV5-8 to TRBJ2-5, with 7 positions matching TRBD1. CDR1 and CDR2 from the germline V gene are SGHTS and YDEGEE. J gave up 6 bases and V 1 base, and 6 bases lay outside the gene matches. This CDR3 has 14 residues. The CDR3 spells CASSLYQGEKTQYF. DNA for the CDR3: TGTGCCAGCAGCTTGTATCAGGGGGAGAAGACCCAGTACTTC.

The sample holds one count of this clone. This chain connects TRBV11-3 to TRBJ2-7; 11 bases are a match to TRBD2. The CDR3 loop spans 15 amino acids. CDR1 SGHNT and CDR2 YENEEA come from the germline V gene. V shed 4 bases, J shed 2 bases, and the junction held 4 bases outside the gene matches. The CDR3 here is CASSSLAGGAYEQYF. The CDR3, as DNA: TGTGCCAGCAGCTCCCTAGCGGGGGGCGCCTACGAGCAGTACTTC.